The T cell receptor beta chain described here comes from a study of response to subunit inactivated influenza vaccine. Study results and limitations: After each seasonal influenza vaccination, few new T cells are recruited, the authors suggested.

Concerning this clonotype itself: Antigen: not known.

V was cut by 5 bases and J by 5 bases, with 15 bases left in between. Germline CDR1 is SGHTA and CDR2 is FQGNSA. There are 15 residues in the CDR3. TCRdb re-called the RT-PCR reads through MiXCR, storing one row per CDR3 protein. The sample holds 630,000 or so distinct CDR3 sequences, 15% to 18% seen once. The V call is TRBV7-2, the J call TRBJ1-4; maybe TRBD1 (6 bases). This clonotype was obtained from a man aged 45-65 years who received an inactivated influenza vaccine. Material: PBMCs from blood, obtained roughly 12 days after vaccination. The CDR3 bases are TGTGCCAGCAGCACCCGGTCAGGGGTAAATGAAAAACTGTTTTTT. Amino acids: CASSTRSGVNEKLFF.